This T cell receptor (beta chain) is from a study of blood T cell repertoires in COVID-19. Turning to the study itself: T cells, B-cell-depleted T cells, or PBMCs supplied cDNA or gDNA.

Sequencing used immunoSEQ multiplex PCR; TCRdb keeps in-frame clones, though not all of them. The table lists 95,000 to 150,000 clones, 90% of them singletons, with 3.8% in the top ten. This CDR3 is 15 amino acids long. Trimming took 0 bases from V and 7 from J, leaving 13 bases between them. In germline, CDR1 is MGHRA, CDR2 YSYEKL. The clonotype comes from a woman aged 55-75 years with COVID-19, enrolled during active disease. Sequencing input: peripheral blood. V and J are TRBV4-1 and TRBJ2-4, with D tentatively TRBD2 (7 bases). The CDR3 loop is CASSQDLGGPNIQYF. Written as DNA, the CDR3 is TGCGCCAGCAGCCAAGATTTGGGGGGGCCTAACATTCAGTACTTC.